Following are 25 T cell receptor beta chains from one sample sequenced in a study of spatial heterogeneity in lung cancer. Their target antigens are unknown. Indicated time point: sample taken at primary tumor resection. Broader study findings: Counts of expanded intratumoral alpha and beta TCRs tracked tumor mutation counts.

TCRdb re-derived calls from the 5' RACE reads in MiXCR, one entry per CDR3 protein. Of about 20,000 distinct CDR3 sequences in the sample, roughly 15% were seen once. The sequencing used lung tumor tissue, collected at surgery. The receptors originated from a female donor with early-stage non-small cell lung cancer.

The chain combines TRBV20-1 with TRBJ2-1, with D uncertain. Trimming took 3 bases from V and 4 from J, leaving 25 bases between them. Per the germline V gene, CDR1 is DFQATT and CDR2 is SNEGSKA (reference sequence). The CDR3 is 18 amino acids. CDR3 bases: TGCAGTGCTAGCGACTTTCTCGGAAGGCCGACCCTTTACAATGAGCAGTTCTTC. Amino acids: CSASDFLGRPTLYNEQFF.

The V and J genes are TRBV6-5 and TRBJ2-7; D is unresolved. CDR1 is MNHEY and CDR2 is SVGAGI in the germline V gene. V was trimmed by 6 bases and J by 3 bases, leaving 18 bases between them. The CDR3 runs to 15 residues. Here the CDR3 reads CASRPLAGAIYEQYF. The CDR3 nucleotides are TGTGCCAGCAGGCCGCTGGCAGGAGCTATCTACGAGCAGTACTTC.

This clonotype was seen at least ten times. V gene TRBV12-3 or TRBV12-4 combines with J gene TRBJ2-1; TRBD1 aligns across 7 bases. The CDR3 totals 13 residues. The V segment lost 5 bases and the J segment 8 bases; nucleotides outside the gene matches: 6. The CDR3 bases are TGTGCCAGCAGTCCGACAGGGAACGATGAGCAGTTCTTC. Amino acid sequence: CASSPTGNDEQFF.

The V call is TRBV10-2, the J call TRBJ2-1; 9 bases agree with TRBD1. This CDR3 has 16 amino acids. The V and J ends lost 1 base and 7 bases, in that order; junction bases with no gene match: 8. Germline CDR1 and CDR2: WSHSY and SAAADI. The CDR3 DNA reads TGCGCCAGCAGTGAGTTGCGGACAGGGGCCGTTAATGAGCAGTTCTTC. This codes for CASSELRTGAVNEQFF.

This rearrangement joins TRBV20-1 to TRBJ2-1, with D tentatively TRBD2 (5 bases). The CDR3 runs to 14 residues. Deletions cut 6 bases from V and 5 bases from J, with 17 bases between. CDR1 is DFQATT, CDR2 SNEGSKA, per germline (reference sequence). The CDR3 bases are TGCAGTGCCCCTGGGCGAGGGCAGGACAATGAGCAGTTCTTC. Translating it yields CSAPGRGQDNEQFF.

This chain uses TRBV4-1 with TRBJ2-1; no definite D call. The CDR3 loop spans 14 amino acids. Per the germline V gene, CDR1 is MGHRA and CDR2 is YSYEKL. V was cut by 4 bases and J by 8 bases, with 15 bases left in between. This CDR3 is CASSPRLIRDEQFF. CDR3 bases: TGCGCCAGCAGCCCCCGTCTTATTAGGGATGAGCAGTTCTTC.

This rearrangement joins TRBV2 to TRBJ2-3; 8 nucleotides align to TRBD2. V was pared by 6 bases and J by 8 bases, with 7 bases of the junction left unmatched. Germline V lookup: CDR1 SNHLY, CDR2 FYNNEI. This CDR3 region has 13 residues. The CDR3 protein is CASRGSSGGTQYF. DNA for the CDR3: TGTGCCAGCAGGGGGTCCAGCGGGGGTACGCAGTATTTT.

The chain uses TRBV24-1 and TRBJ2-1; perhaps TRBD1 as D (5 bases). The CDR3 is 17 amino acids. V shed 0 bases and J shed 6 bases, with 17 bases lying between them. Germline-derived CDR1 and CDR2 are KGHDR and SFDVKD. This chain's CDR3 is CATSDLTAGLEGNEQFF. As DNA, the CDR3 is TGTGCCACCAGTGATTTGACGGCAGGGCTAGAAGGCAATGAGCAGTTCTTC.

Many counts were recorded for this clonotype. The chain is built from TRBV5-1 and TRBJ2-7, with D possibly being TRBD1 (5 bases). This CDR3 contains 15 residues. CDR1 and CDR2 from the germline V gene are SGHRS and YFSETQ. V was trimmed by 0 bases and J by 2 bases, leaving 12 bases between them. The CDR3 sequence is CASSLEETAAYEQYF. The CDR3 DNA reads TGCGCCAGCAGCTTGGAAGAGACAGCTGCCTACGAGCAGTACTTC.

This clonotype was observed many times. The V and J genes are TRBV12-3 or TRBV12-4 and TRBJ2-3, with 12 bases aligning to TRBD2. The CDR3 is 15 amino acids. V shed 6 bases and J 2 bases; nucleotides not matched to a gene: 3. The CDR3 sequence: CASSGLAGYTDTQYF. Written as DNA, the CDR3 is TGTGCCAGCAGCGGACTAGCGGGGTACACAGATACGCAGTATTTT.

The genes are TRBV25-1 and TRBJ2-1, with 7 bases matching TRBD1. V shed 5 bases, J shed 4 bases, and the junction held 5 bases outside the gene matches. Germline loops: CDR1 MGHDK, CDR2 SYGVNS. This CDR3 spans 14 amino acids. In DNA form, the CDR3 reads TGTGCCAGCAGTCGGGACAGACTATACAATGAGCAGTTCTTC. This translates into CASSRDRLYNEQFF.

This clonotype was detected many times. The rearrangement links TRBV7-6 to TRBJ2-3; D unresolved. Trimming pared 7 bases from V and 1 base from J, leaving 9 bases between. The CDR3 totals 13 residues. Germline CDR1 is SGHVS and CDR2 is FNYEAQ. CDR3 bases: TGTGCCAGCACCCTGTCCCGCACAGATACGCAGTATTTT. This sequence encodes CASTLSRTDTQYF.

Points on this clonotype: A much larger clonotype is one base distant, so this may be a read error. The genes are TRBV7-8 and TRBJ2-7; the match to TRBD2 covers 10 bases. The V and J ends lost 5 bases and 3 bases, in that order; junction bases with no gene match: 7. CDR1 and CDR2 from the germline V gene are SGHVS and FQNEAQ. This CDR3 is 15 amino acids long. The CDR3 loop reads CASSQHGTSDYEQYF. The CDR3 DNA reads TGTGCCAGCAGCCAGCACGGGACTAGCGACTACGAGCAGTACTTC.

This clonotype was counted a few times. This chain links TRBV19 with TRBJ2-1; D uncertain. In germline, CDR1 is LNHDA, CDR2 SQIVND (reference sequence). V gave up 5 bases and J gave up 7 bases, with 15 bases separating them. The CDR3 is 14 amino acids. Here the CDR3 reads CASSAPSQKNEQFF. CDR3 nucleotides: TGTGCCAGTAGTGCCCCATCCCAGAAAAATGAGCAGTTCTTC.

The chain has TRBV25-1 and TRBJ2-1, with 7 nucleotides matching TRBD1. The CDR3 covers 14 residues. Germline CDR1 and CDR2: MGHDK and SYGVNS. Losses at the gene ends were 4 bases for V and 10 bases for J; bases not matched to a gene: 10. This CDR3 reads CASSVPDRMNEQFF. In DNA form, the CDR3 reads TGTGCCAGCAGTGTTCCGGACAGGATGAACGAGCAGTTCTTC.

This clonotype occurred a few times. V usage is TRBV20-1 and J usage is TRBJ2-4; D is unclear. Trimming stripped 5 bases from V and 0 bases from J, with 14 bases between. Per the germline V gene, CDR1 is DFQATT and CDR2 is SNEGSKA (reference sequence). CDR3 length: 15 residues. CDR3 protein: CSASRTALAKNIQYF. DNA for the CDR3: TGCAGTGCTTCCCGGACGGCACTAGCCAAAAACATTCAGTACTTC.

The CDR3 protein is CASSPHGTGYNEQFF. CDR3 coding DNA: TGTGCCAGCAGTCCTCACGGAACCGGATACAATGAGCAGTTCTTC. V usage is TRBV28 and J usage is TRBJ2-1, with unresolved D. Looked up from germline, CDR1 is MDHEN and CDR2 is SYDVKM. The V and J ends lost 5 bases and 4 bases respectively, with 15 bases between them. The CDR3 spans 15 residues. The full variable domain, with the rest looked up from reference TRBV28 and TRBJ2-1, is DVKVTQSSRYLVKRTGEKVFLECVQDMDHENMFWYRQDPGLGLRLIYFSYDVKMKEKGDIPEGYSVSREKKERFSLILESASTNQTSMYLCASSPHGTGYNEQFFGPGTRLTVL.

This clonotype was seen only a few times. This chain connects TRBV12-3 or TRBV12-4 to TRBJ2-7; D remains unclear. This CDR3 is 13 amino acids long. The V and J ends lost 3 bases and 7 bases respectively, with 13 bases between them. This chain's CDR3 is CASSFWARREQYF. The CDR3 DNA reads as TGTGCCAGCAGTTTTTGGGCCAGAAGGGAGCAGTACTTC.

This clonotype appeared a few times. The V gene is TRBV30, the J gene TRBJ2-2; maybe TRBD1 (6 bases). With 1 base removed from V and 2 bases from J, the gap between germline ends came to 14 bases. The CDR3 consists of 16 residues. Germline V gene data show CDR1 as GTSNPN and CDR2 as SVGIG (reference sequence). The CDR3 DNA sequence: TGTGCCTGGAGTGCTCCCCACAGGGATAACACCGGGGAGCTGTTTTTT. Translating gives CAWSAPHRDNTGELFF.

In its sample, this clonotype was seen many times. The chain joins TRBV24-1 to TRBJ2-1, with TRBD1 identical over 9 bases. The CDR3 runs to 15 residues. The germline V gene encodes CDR1 KGHDR and CDR2 SFDVKD. With 3 bases clipped from V and 6 bases from J, the junction kept 5 bases outside the gene matches. CDR3 sequence: CATSDPGQGSNEQFF. The CDR3 nucleotides read TGTGCCACCAGTGATCCGGGACAGGGTTCCAATGAGCAGTTCTTC.

This clonotype was observed a handful of times. The chain joins TRBV12-3 or TRBV12-4 to TRBJ2-5; 13 bases match TRBD2. V trimming: 1 base; J trimming: 5 bases; junction bases outside the gene matches: 16. This CDR3 is built from 20 residues. CDR3 region: CASSLGRNRGLAGARETQYF. CDR3 DNA: TGTGCCAGCAGTTTAGGGAGAAACAGAGGACTAGCGGGGGCACGGGAGACCCAGTACTTC.

CDR3 nucleotide sequence: TGCGCCAGCAGCGTAGCGGGAGTGGCAGATACGCAGTATTTT. Protein: CASSVAGVADTQYF. V is TRBV4-1 and J is TRBJ2-3; 9 bases fit TRBD2. J gave up 4 bases and V 5 bases, and 4 bases lay outside the gene matches. From germline, CDR1 is MGHRA and CDR2 YSYEKL. The CDR3 is 14 amino acids.

This clonotype was observed a handful of times. The gene calls are TRBV7-3 and TRBJ2-3, with 8 bases fitting TRBD2. Trimming took 2 bases from V and 0 from J; bases not matched to a gene: 4. Germline V gene lookup returns CDR1 SGHTA and CDR2 FQGTGA. The CDR3 extends over 16 amino acids. This CDR3 is CASSLGLAASTDTQYF. The CDR3 nucleotides read TGTGCCAGCAGCTTAGGACTAGCAGCTAGCACAGATACGCAGTATTTT.

CDR3 sequence: CASSPNTLGTGFSDTQYF. In DNA, the CDR3 is TGTGCCAGCAGCCCGAATACTTTGGGGACAGGGTTCTCGGATACGCAGTATTTT. This chain links TRBV28 with TRBJ2-3, with 9 bases aligning to TRBD1. Germline V gene lookup returns CDR1 MDHEN and CDR2 SYDVKM. With V trimmed by 6 bases and J by 6 bases, 19 bases remained unmatched. The length of the CDR3 is 18 residues.

V and J are TRBV20-1 and TRBJ2-7, with 7 bases identical to TRBD2. CDR3 length: 15 amino acids. The V and J ends lost 0 bases and 0 bases, in that order; junction bases with no gene match: 5. CDR1 is DFQATT, CDR2 SNEGSKA, per germline (reference sequence). CDR3 bases: TGCAGTGCTAGAGATTGGGGCGGGAGCTCCTACGAGCAGTACTTC. Translated, it gives CSARDWGGSSYEQYF.